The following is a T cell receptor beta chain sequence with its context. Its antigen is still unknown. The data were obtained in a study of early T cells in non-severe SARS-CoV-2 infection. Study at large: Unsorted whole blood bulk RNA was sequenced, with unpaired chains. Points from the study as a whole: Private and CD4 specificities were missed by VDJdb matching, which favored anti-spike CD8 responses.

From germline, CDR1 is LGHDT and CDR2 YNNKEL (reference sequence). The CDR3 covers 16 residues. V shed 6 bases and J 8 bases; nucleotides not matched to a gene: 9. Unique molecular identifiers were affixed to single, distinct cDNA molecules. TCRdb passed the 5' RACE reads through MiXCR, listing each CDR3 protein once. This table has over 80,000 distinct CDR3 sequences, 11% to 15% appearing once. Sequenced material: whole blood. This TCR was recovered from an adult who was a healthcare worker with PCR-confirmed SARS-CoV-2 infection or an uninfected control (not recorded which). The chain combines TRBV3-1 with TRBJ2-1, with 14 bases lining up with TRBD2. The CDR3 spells CASSLGTSGGLYEQFF. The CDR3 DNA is TGTGCCAGCAGTTTAGGGACTAGCGGGGGCCTCTATGAGCAGTTCTTC.